One T cell receptor (beta chain) is described in this entry. Which antigen it targets is not known. Base quality data are lacking; no much larger clone is found one base away. Whole blood was collected in K2EDTA tubes by collaborating institutions according to the institutions' own protocols. Collaborator samples were shipped for TCRbeta analysis as frozen whole blood, isolated PBMCs, or DNA extracted from either sample type. TCRbeta CDR3 regions were amplified from genomic DNA by means of the immunoSEQ Assay, a bias-controlled multiplex PCR. In the paper's pipeline: The number of nucleated cells in each sample was estimated by amplification of reference gene primers within the assay. To quantify the absolute abundance of each unique TCRbeta CDR3 rearrangement, sequence reads were collapsed and filtered. For each sample, productive Simpson clonality was calculated as the square root of Simpson's diversity index over productive rearrangements. Held by TCRdb, this immuneACCESS table contains in-frame sequences only and omits some clones. Under half of the omission traces to an unresolved V gene where checked; the cause of the rest is unknown. D and trimming come from the DNA, and the V and J calls and clone size come from that table. The sample contains 270,000 or so clones, 80% to 85% of them found a single time. Under 3% of the sample lies in the top ten.

Trimming removed 0 bases from V and 9 bases from J; the gene matches leave 15 bases unexplained. CDR1 and CDR2 were assigned from the germline V gene as MNHEY and SVGEGT. The CDR3 holds 18 amino acids from the cysteine to the phenylalanine. Of the read, only the CDR3 DNA is kept; its 54 bases are in frame from base 1. This sample is drawn from a study of blood T cell repertoires in COVID-19 (dated by TCRdb to about 2020). Some background on the complete study: Samples from collaborators originated in the United States, Italy and Spain and spanned both the acute and convalescent phases of COVID-19. The material from the prospective study consisted of cDNA or gDNA derived from T cells, B-cell-depleted T cells, or PBMCs. The dataset comprised deeply sampled blood TCRbeta repertoires from subjects exposed to, actively infected with, or recovered from COVID-19. The repertoires were released in a freely available public database meant as a resource for research on the immune response to SARS-CoV-2. The samples were drawn from the first 160 participants of the ongoing ImmuneRACE study and from more than 1,000 subjects provided by 6 global collaborators. Nearly every sample came with metadata listing a de-identified subject ID, COVID-19 status, age in years and sex. HLA class I and class II types, where available, came from metadata supplied by the sample provider rather than from assay-based typing. Paper-wide results and their limitations: Clinical and demographic metadata were provided uncurated, with the amount varying by source and participant.

This TCR came from an older woman with active or convalescent COVID-19. The V gene is TRBV6-2 or TRBV6-3 and the J gene is TRBJ2-1, with 9 bases matching TRBD1. Material: peripheral blood. CDR3 sequence: CASSYSRRTGVVLGEQFF. DNA sequence: TGTGCCAGCAGTTACTCGAGAAGGACAGGGGTTGTCCTTGGTGAGCAGTTCTTC.